These T cell receptor beta chains were read from a single sample in a study of CXCR3-negative and CXCR3-positive naive CD8 T cells. Using the 5' RACE reads, TCRdb records one entry per CDR3 protein without DNA. The sample has about 89,000 distinct CDR3 sequences; the top ten hold 0.53%. The sample consisted of naive CXCR3+ CD8+ T cells from blood. These TCRs come from a human donor in good health. Some clones in this sample may be carry-over from other donors' samples. Both conserved end residues are part of each CDR3. Fields, in order: V gene, J gene, CDR3 protein.

V: TRBV2; J: TRBJ1-1; CDR3: CASRGNTEAFF
V: TRBV28; J: TRBJ2-7; CDR3: CASTREGGLGQYF
V: TRBV4-2; J: TRBJ2-7; CDR3: CASSQAGQGAGVYEQYF
V: TRBV5-1; J: TRBJ2-1; CDR3: CASSLDLATSYNEQFF
V: TRBV28; J: TRBJ2-3; CDR3: CASSFLDSAVEDTQYF
V: TRBV19; J: TRBJ1-1; CDR3: CASSIGQTVTEAFF
V: TRBV5-4; J: TRBJ1-1; CDR3: CASSLSRATEAFF
V: TRBV4-3; J: TRBJ2-3; CDR3: CASSLRPSDEWTDTQYF
V: TRBV27; J: TRBJ2-3; CDR3: CASSDDYPGDSFQSAQYF
V: TRBV6-4; J: TRBJ2-7; CDR3: CASSTDRSSYEQYF
V: TRBV28; J: TRBJ2-7; CDR3: CARSLVGYEQYF
V: TRBV29-1; J: TRBJ1-2; CDR3: CSVKGSSSPGYTF
V: TRBV11-2; J: TRBJ2-7; CDR3: CASSYGQVNSYEQYF
V: TRBV5-6; J: TRBJ2-2; CDR3: CASSLRDSFTGELFF
V: TRBV28; J: TRBJ1-1; CDR3: CASSWRGEALNTEAFF
V: TRBV7-2; J: TRBJ2-7; CDR3: CASSLVADGYEQYF
V: TRBV11-2; J: TRBJ2-5; CDR3: CASSSPDRGETQYF
V: TRBV28; J: TRBJ2-7; CDR3: CASSELAGSYEQYF